The source of this TCR beta chain is a study of blood T cells in healthy people across ages. Study summary: Capture by template switching was about one barcoded beta molecule per two T cells.

A second PCR of 7 to 11 cycles used a sample-barcoded 5' primer and a J-beta primer mix. TCRdb fed the 5' RACE reads into MiXCR, producing one record per CDR3 protein. Among 1.8 million or so distinct CDR3 sequences listed, around 42% were seen once. Sequencing was carried out using blood. The sequence was obtained from a human donor in good health.

The CDR3 DNA is TGTGCCAGCAGCTTGAGGCGACAGGGTATTTATGGCTACACCTTC. Its translation: CASSLRRQGIYGYTF. The V call is TRBV7-2, the J call TRBJ1-2; 7 bases are a match to TRBD1. CDR3 length: 15 residues. Germline CDR1 is SGHTA and CDR2 is FQGNSA. V lost 3 bases, J lost 5 bases, and 9 bases stayed unmatched.